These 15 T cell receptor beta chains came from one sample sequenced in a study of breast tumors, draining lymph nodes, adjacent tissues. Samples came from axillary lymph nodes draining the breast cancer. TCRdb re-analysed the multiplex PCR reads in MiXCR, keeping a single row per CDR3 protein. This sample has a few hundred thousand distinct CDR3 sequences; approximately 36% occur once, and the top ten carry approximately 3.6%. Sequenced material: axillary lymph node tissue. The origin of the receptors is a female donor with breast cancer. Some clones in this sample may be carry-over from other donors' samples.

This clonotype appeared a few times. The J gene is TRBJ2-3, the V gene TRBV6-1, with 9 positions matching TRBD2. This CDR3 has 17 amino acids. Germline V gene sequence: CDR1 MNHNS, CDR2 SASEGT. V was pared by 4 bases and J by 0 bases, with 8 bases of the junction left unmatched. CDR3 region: CASSGAGGVRSTDTQYF. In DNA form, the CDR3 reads TGTGCCAGCAGTGGAGCGGGAGGCGTAAGAAGCACAGATACGCAGTATTTT.

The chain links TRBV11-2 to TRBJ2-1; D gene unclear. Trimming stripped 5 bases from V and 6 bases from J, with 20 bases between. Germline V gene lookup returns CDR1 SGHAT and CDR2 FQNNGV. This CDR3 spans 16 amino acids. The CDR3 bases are TGTGCCAGCAGCCCCCCAAGCTTCGGTGGAAGCAATGAGCAGTTCTTC. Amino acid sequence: CASSPPSFGGSNEQFF.

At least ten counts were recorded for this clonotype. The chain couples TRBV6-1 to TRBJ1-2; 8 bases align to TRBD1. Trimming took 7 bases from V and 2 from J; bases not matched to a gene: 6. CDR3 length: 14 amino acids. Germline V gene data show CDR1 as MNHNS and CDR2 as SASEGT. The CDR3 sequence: CASTLQGANYGYTF. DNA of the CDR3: TGTGCCAGCACTCTTCAGGGGGCCAACTATGGCTACACCTTC.

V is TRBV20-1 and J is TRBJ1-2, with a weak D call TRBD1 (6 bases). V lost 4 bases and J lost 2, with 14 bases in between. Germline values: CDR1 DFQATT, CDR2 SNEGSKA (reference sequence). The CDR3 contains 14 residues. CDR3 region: CSAKQGLTNYGYTF. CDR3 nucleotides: TGCAGTGCTAAACAGGGACTCACGAACTATGGCTACACCTTC.

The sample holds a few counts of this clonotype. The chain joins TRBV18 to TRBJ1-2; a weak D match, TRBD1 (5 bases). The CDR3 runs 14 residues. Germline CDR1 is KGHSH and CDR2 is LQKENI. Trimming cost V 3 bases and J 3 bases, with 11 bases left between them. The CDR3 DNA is TGTGCCAGCTCACCCGCCTCCAGGGACTATGGCTACACCTTC. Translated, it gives CASSPASRDYGYTF.

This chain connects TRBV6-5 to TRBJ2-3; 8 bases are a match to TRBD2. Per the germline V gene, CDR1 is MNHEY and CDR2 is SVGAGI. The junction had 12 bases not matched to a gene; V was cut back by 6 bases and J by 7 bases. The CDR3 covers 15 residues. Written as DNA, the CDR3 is TGTGCCAGCAGACAAAGCGGGGGAAAGGGAAATACGCAGTATTTT. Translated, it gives CASRQSGGKGNTQYF.

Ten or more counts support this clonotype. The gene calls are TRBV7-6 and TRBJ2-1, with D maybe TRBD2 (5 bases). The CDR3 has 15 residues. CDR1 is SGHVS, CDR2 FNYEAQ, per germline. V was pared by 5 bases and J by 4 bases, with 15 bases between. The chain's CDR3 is CASSPRARSYNEQFF. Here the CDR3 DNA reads TGTGCCAGCAGCCCGCGGGCCAGAAGTTACAATGAGCAGTTCTTC.

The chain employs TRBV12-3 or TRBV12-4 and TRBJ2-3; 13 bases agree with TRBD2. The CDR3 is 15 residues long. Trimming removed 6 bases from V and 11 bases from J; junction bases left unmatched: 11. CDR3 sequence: CASRRTSGSSNEQYF. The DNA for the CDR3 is TGTGCCAGCAGGAGGACTAGCGGGAGTTCCAATGAGCAGTATTTT.

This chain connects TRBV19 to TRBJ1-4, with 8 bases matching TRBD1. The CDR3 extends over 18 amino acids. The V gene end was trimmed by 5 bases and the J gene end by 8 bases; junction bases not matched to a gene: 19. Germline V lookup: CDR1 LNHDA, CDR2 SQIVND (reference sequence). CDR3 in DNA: TGTGCCAGTAGTTGGTCAGGGGGCGAGAGCAGGTATGAGGAAAAACTGTTTTTT. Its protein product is CASSWSGGESRYEEKLFF.

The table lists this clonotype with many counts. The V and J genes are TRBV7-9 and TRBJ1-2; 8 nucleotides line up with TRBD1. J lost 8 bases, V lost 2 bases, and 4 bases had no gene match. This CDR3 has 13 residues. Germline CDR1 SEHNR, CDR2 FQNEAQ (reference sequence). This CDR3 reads CASSLKTGGGYTF. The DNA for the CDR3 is TGTGCCAGCAGCTTAAAAACAGGGGGAGGCTACACCTTC.

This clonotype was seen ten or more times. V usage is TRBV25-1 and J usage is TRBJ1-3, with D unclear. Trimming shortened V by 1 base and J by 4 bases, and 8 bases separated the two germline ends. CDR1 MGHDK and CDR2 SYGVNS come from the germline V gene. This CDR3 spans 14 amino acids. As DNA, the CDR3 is TGTGCCAGCAGTGAATTCCCGATGGGAAACACCATATATTTT. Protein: CASSEFPMGNTIYF.

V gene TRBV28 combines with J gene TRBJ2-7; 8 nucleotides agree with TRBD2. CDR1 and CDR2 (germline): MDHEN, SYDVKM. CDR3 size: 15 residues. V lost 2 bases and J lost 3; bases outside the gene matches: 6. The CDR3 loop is CASSLPPGGVYEQYF. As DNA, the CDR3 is TGTGCCAGCAGTTTACCCCCGGGAGGGGTCTACGAGCAGTACTTC.

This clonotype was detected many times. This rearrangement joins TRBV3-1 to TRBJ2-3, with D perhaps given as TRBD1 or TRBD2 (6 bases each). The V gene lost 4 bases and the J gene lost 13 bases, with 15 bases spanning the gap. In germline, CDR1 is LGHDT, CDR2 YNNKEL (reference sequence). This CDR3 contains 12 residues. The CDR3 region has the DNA TGTGCCAGCAGCCCCGGACCGGGGGCGGAGTATTTT. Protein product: CASSPGPGAEYF.

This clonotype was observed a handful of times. Here the CDR3 DNA reads TGTGCCAGCAGGCCGACGCAGCGGGGTGTCACAGATACGCAGTATTTT. The encoded protein is CASRPTQRGVTDTQYF. This chain joins TRBV28 and TRBJ2-3, with 7 bases lining up with TRBD2. The CDR3 sequence is 16 residues long. Germline V lookup: CDR1 MDHEN, CDR2 SYDVKM. Unmatched junction bases numbered 11, after V lost 6 bases and J lost 2 bases.

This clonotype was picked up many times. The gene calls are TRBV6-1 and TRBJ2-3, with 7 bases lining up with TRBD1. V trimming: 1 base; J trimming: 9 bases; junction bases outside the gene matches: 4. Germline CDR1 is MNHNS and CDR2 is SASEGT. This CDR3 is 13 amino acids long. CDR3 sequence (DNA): TGTGCCAGCAGTGAAGGAGGGGGCGTCACGCAGTATTTT. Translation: CASSEGGGVTQYF.